The present TCR beta chain was sequenced within a study of cytotoxic CD8 clonotypes in ibrutinib-treated CLL. On this clone itself: The antigen is undetermined.

The study's findings and limits: The study found public clonotypes uncommon, contracting or stable on treatment. Clonality increased at ibrutinib response, then returned toward baseline at progression.

With sequencing, the targeted depth ranged from 1 in 200,000 to 1 in 1 million T cells. The protocol was immunoSEQ multiplex PCR, while the TCRdb copy is restricted to in-frame clones and leaves out a portion. The sample includes roughly 9,000 clones, approximately 77% seen only once; the top ten take about 40%. Trimming left V 1 base short and J 8 bases short, with 14 bases between. The germline CDR1 and CDR2 sequences are MGHRA and YSYEKL. This CDR3 is built from 14 residues. This TCR was recovered from a human donor with chronic lymphocytic leukemia. The sequenced sample was PBMCs, obtained before ibrutinib treatment. V gene TRBV4-1 combines with J gene TRBJ1-2, with unresolved D. The CDR3 spells CASSQVGSLGGYTF. The CDR3 region has the DNA TGCGCCAGCAGCCAAGTGGGCAGCCTCGGGGGCTACACCTTC.